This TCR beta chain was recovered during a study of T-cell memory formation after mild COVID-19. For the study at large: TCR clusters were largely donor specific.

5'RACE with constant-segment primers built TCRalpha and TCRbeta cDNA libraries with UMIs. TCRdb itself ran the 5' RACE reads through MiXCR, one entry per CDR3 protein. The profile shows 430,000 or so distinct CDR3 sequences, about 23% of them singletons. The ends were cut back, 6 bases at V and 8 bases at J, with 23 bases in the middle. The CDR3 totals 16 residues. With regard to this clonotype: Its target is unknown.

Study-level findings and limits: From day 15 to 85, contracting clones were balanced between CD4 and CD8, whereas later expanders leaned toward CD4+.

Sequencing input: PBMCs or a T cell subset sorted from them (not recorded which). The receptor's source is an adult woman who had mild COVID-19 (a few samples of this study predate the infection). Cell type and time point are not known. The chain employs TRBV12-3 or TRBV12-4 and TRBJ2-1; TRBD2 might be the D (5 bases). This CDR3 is CASRALPRGLTDEQFF. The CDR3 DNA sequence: TGTGCCAGCAGGGCACTACCCCGAGGACTGACTGATGAGCAGTTCTTC.